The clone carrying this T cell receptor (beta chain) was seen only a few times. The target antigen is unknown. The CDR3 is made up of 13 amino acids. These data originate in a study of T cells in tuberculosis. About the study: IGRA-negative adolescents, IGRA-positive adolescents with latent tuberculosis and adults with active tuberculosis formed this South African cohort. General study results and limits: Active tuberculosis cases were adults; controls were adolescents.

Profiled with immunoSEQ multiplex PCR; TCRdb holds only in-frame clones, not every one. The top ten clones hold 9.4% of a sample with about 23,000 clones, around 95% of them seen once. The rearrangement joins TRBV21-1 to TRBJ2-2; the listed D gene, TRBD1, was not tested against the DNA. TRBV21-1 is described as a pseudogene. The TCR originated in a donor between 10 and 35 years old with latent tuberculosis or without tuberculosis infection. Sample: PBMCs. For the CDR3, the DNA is TGTGCCAGCAGCAAGCAAGGGGCCGGGGAGCTGTTTTTT. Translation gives CASSKQGAGELFF.